One T cell receptor beta chain is described in this entry. The protocol was immunoSEQ multiplex PCR, while the TCRdb copy is restricted to in-frame clones and leaves out a portion. The table shows roughly 120,000 clones, with roughly 92% occurring only once. With 4 bases clipped from V and 11 bases from J, the junction kept 12 bases outside the gene matches. The CDR3 spans 15 residues. Per the germline V gene, CDR1 is LGHNA and CDR2 is YNFKEQ. These data are taken from a study of control samples from healthy donors and cancer patients. The sample was blood. The sequence derives from a woman under 30 in good health. The V gene is TRBV4-2, the J gene TRBJ2-3; 10 bases align to TRBD1. The CDR3 loop reads CASSPGGQGDYGQYF. CDR3 nucleotide sequence: TGTGCCAGCAGCCCCGGTGGACAGGGGGACTATGGGCAGTATTTT.